The clone carrying this T cell receptor (beta chain) appeared a single time. Libraries were prepared by immunoSEQ multiplex PCR; TCRdb keeps only in-frame clonotypes and omits some of them. The sample holds over 40,000 clones, 90% to 95% seen once. The data are from a study of blood T cell repertoires in COVID-19. For the study at large: COVID-19 samples, acute and convalescent, were from the United States, Italy and Spain. Nucleic acid was either cDNA or gDNA, and it came from T cells, B-cell-depleted T cells, or PBMCs.

Deletions cut 2 bases from V and 16 bases from J, with 15 bases between. The germline V gene has CDR1 MNHNS and CDR2 SASEGT. This CDR3 has 12 residues. The gene calls are TRBV6-1 and TRBJ1-5; weak D call: TRBD1 (6 bases). The sequence came from a woman over 75 with acute or convalescent COVID-19. Sequencing was done on a sample of peripheral blood. The CDR3 loop reads CASSESGRGKHF. CDR3 DNA: TGTGCCAGCAGTGAATCTGGCAGGGGAAAACATTTT.